This T cell receptor beta chain was identified in a study of T cells after yellow fever vaccination. Study-level findings and limits: Booster samples showed a return of most primary-vaccination clones (under 97% CD4, 70% to 90% CD8).

There are a few counts of this clonotype. MiXCR, applied by TCRdb to the 5' RACE reads, yields one record per CDR3 protein. The table includes roughly 45,000 distinct CDR3 sequences, approximately 6.3% detected once. The CDR3 is 14 amino acids. Germline V gene sequence: CDR1 SGHTA, CDR2 FQGNSA. V was pared by 2 bases and J by 9 bases, with 6 bases of the junction left unmatched. The sample was PBMCs, either bulk or a sorted T-cell subset (CD4+, CD8+, memory, or dextramer-sorted; not recorded which), taken 45 days after the yellow fever booster vaccination. The chain uses TRBV7-2 and TRBJ2-4; 8 nucleotides agree with TRBD2. This sequence originates from a man aged 25 to 45 who received the YFV17D yellow fever vaccine. Written as DNA, the CDR3 is TGTGCCAGCAGCTTATGGGCGGGAGGAGGCATTCAGTACTTC. Amino acids: CASSLWAGGGIQYF.